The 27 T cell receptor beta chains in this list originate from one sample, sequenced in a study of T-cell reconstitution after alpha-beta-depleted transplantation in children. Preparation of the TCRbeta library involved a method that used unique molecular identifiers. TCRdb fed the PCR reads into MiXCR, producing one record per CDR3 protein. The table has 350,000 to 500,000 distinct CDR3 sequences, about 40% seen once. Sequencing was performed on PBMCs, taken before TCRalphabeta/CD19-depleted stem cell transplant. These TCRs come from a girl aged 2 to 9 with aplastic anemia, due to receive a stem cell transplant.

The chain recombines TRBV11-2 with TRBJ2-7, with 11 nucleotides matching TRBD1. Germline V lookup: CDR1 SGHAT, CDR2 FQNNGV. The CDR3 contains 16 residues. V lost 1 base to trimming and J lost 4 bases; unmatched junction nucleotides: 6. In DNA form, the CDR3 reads TGTGCCAGCAGCTTAGTCACCGGGACAGGGGGTTACGAGCAGTACTTC. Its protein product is CASSLVTGTGGYEQYF.

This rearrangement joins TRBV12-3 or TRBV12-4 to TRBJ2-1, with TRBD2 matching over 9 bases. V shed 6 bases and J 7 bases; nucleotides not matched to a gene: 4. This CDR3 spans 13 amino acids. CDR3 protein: CASRPSGANEQFF. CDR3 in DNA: TGTGCCAGCAGACCTAGCGGGGCTAATGAGCAGTTCTTC.

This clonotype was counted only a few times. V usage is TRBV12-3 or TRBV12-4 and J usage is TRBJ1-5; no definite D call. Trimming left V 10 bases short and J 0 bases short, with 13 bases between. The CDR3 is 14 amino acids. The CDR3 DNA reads TGTGCCACCATTCACGCTTATAGCAATCAGCCCCAGCATTTT. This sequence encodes CATIHAYSNQPQHF.

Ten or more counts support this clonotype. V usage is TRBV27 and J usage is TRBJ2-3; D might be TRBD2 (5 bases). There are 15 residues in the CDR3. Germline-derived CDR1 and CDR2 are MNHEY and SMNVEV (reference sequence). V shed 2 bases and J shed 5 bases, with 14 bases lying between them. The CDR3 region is CASSLGEGHEDTQYF. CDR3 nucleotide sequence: TGTGCCAGCAGTTTAGGAGAGGGCCATGAAGATACGCAGTATTTT.

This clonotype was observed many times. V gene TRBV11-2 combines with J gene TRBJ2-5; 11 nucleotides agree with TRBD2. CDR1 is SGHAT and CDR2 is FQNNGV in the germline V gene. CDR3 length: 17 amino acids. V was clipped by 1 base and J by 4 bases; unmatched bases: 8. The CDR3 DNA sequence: TGTGCCAGCAGCTTAGGACGGGTAGCGGGAGGGGCAGAGACCCAGTACTTC. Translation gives CASSLGRVAGGAETQYF.

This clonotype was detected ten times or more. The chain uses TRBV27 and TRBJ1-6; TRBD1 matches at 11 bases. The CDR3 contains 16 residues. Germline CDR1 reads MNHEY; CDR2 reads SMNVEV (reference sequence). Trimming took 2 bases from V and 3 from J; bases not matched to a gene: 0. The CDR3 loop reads CASSLGTGGYNSPLHF. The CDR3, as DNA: TGTGCCAGCAGTTTAGGGACAGGGGGCTATAATTCACCCCTCCACTTT.

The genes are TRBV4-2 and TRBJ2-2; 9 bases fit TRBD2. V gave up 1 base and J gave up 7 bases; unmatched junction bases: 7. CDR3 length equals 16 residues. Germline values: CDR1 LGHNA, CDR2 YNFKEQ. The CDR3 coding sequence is TGTGCCAGCAGCCAAGTAGGACTAGCGAGTGGCGGGGAGCTGTTTTTT. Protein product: CASSQVGLASGGELFF.

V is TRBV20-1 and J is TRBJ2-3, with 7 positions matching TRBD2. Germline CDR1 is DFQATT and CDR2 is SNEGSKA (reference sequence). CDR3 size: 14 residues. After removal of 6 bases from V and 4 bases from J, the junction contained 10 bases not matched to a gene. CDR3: CSAGRTSEPDTQYF. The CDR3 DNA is TGCAGTGCGGGGAGAACTAGCGAGCCAGATACGCAGTATTTT.

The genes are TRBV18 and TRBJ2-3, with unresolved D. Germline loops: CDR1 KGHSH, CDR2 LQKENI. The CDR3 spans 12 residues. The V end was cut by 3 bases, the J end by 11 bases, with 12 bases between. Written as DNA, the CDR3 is TGTGCCAGCTCACCCTCTAAGAATAGGCAGTATTTT. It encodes CASSPSKNRQYF.

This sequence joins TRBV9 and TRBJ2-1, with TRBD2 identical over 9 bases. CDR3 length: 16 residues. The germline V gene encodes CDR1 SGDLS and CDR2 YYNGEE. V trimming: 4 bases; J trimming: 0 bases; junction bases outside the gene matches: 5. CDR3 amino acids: CASSSRRGGSYNEQFF. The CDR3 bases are TGTGCCAGCAGCTCCCGGCGGGGGGGCTCCTACAATGAGCAGTTCTTC. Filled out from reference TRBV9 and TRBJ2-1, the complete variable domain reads DSGVTQTPKHLITATGQRVTLRCSPRSGDLSVYWYQQSLDQGLQFLIQYYNGEERAKGNILERFSAQQFPDLHSELNLSSLELGDSALYFCASSSRRGGSYNEQFFGPGTRLTVL.

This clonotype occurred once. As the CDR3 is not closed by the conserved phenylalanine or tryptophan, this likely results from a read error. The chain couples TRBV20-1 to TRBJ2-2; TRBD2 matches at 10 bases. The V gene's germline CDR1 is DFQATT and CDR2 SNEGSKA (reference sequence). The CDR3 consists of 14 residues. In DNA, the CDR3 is TGCAGTGCGCGGACTAGCGGACCCACCGGGGTGCTGTTTTAT. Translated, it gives CSARTSGPTGVLFY.

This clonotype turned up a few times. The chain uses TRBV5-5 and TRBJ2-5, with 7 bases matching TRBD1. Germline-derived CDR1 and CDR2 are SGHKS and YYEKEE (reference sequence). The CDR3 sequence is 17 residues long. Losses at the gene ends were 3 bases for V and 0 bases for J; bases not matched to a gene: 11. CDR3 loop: CASSYVGKQGNQETQYF. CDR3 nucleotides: TGTGCCAGCAGCTACGTGGGCAAACAGGGGAACCAAGAGACCCAGTACTTC.

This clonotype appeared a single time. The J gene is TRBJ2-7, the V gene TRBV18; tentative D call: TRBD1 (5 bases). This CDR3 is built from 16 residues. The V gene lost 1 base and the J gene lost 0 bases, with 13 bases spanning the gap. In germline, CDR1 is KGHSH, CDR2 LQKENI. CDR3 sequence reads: CASSPRPGRSSYEQYF. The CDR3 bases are TGTGCCAGCTCACCACGACCAGGGCGGAGCTCCTACGAGCAGTACTTC.

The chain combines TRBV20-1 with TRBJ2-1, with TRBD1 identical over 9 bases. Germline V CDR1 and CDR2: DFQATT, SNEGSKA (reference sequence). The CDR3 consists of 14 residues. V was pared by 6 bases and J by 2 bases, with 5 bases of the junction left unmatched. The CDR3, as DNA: TGCAGTGCCCGGACAGGGGCGACCTACAATGAGCAGTTCTTC. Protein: CSARTGATYNEQFF.

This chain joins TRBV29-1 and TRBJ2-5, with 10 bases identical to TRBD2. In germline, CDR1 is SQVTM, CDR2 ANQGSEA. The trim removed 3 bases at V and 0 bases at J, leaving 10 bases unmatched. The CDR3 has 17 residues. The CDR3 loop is CSVEGGVLAGHQETQYF. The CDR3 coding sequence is TGCAGCGTTGAGGGTGGGGTACTAGCGGGGCACCAAGAGACCCAGTACTTC.

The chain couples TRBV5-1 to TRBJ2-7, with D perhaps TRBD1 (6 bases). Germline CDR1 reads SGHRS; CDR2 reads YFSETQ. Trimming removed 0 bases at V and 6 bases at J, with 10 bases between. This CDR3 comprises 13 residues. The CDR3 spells CASSLGGHGEQYF. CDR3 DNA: TGCGCCAGCAGCTTGGGGGGACACGGCGAGCAGTACTTC.

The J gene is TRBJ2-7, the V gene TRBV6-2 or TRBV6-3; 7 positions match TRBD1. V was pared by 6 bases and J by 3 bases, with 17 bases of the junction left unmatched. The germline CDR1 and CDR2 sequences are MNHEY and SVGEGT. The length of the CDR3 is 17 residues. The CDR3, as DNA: TGTGCCAGCAGCCTCAACTTAAAACAGGGGCTATTCTACGAGCAGTACTTC. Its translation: CASSLNLKQGLFYEQYF.

CDR3 sequence reads: CASSLGRLDEQYF. The CDR3 coding sequence is TGTGCCAGCAGTTTGGGTAGGCTGGACGAGCAGTACTTC. V gene TRBV28 combines with J gene TRBJ2-7; D gene unclear. Trimming took off 3 bases at V and 5 bases at J, with 11 bases between the two ends. CDR1 is MDHEN, CDR2 SYDVKM, per germline. CDR3 size: 13 residues.

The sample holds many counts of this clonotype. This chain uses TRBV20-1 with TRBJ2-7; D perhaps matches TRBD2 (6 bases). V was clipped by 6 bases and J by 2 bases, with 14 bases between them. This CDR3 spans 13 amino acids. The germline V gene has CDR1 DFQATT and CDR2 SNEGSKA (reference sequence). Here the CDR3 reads CSAQPAGPYEQYF. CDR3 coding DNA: TGCAGTGCCCAGCCGGCGGGGCCCTACGAGCAGTACTTC.

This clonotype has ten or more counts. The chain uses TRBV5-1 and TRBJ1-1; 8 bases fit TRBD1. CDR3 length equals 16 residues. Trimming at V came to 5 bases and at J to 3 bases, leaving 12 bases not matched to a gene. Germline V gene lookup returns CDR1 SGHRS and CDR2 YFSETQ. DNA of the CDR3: TGCGCCAGCAGTTTTGGACAGGGACGGGGAGACACTGAAGCTTTCTTT. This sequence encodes CASSFGQGRGDTEAFF.

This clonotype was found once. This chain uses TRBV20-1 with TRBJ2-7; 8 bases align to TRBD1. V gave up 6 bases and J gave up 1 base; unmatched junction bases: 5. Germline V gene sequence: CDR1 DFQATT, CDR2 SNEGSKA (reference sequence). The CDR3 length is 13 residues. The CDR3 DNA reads TGCAGTGCGCCGGGACAGGTTTCCTACGAGCAGTACTTC. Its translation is CSAPGQVSYEQYF.

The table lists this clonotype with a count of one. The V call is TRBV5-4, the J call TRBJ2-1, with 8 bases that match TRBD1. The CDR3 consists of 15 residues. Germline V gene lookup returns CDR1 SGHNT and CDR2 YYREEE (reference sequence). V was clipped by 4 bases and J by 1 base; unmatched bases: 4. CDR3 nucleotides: TGTGCCAGCAGCACGGGACAGGCGTCCTACAATGAGCAGTTCTTC. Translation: CASSTGQASYNEQFF.

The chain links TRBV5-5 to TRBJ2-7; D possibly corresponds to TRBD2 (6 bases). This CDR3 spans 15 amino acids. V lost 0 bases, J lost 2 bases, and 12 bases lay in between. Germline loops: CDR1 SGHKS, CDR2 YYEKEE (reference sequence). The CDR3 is CASSLETGETYEQYF. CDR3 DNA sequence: TGTGCCAGCAGCTTGGAAACGGGAGAGACCTACGAGCAGTACTTC.

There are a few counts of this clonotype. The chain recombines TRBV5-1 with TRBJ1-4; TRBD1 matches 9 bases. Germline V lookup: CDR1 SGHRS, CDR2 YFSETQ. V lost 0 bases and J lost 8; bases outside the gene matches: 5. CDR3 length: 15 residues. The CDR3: CASSLAGTGQEKLFF. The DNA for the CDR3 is TGCGCCAGCAGCTTGGCCGGGACAGGGCAAGAAAAACTGTTTTTT.

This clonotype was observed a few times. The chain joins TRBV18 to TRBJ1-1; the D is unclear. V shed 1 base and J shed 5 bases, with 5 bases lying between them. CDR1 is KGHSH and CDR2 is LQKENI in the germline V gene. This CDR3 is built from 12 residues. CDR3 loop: CASSPQRTEAFF. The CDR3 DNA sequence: TGTGCCAGCTCACCACAGAGGACTGAAGCTTTCTTT. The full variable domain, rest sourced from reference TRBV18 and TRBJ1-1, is NAGVMQNPRHLVRRRGQEARLRCSPMKGHSHVYWYRQLPEEGLKFMVYLQKENIIDESGMPKERFSAEFPKEGPSILRIQQVVRGDSAAYFCASSPQRTEAFFGQGTRLTVV.

CDR3 residues: CATSSQGATRKDTQYF. The CDR3 DNA is TGTGCCACCAGCAGCCAGGGGGCTACCCGCAAAGATACGCAGTATTTT. This rearrangement joins TRBV15 to TRBJ2-3; 8 nucleotides align to TRBD1. This CDR3 is built from 16 residues. With 3 bases clipped from V and 5 bases from J, the junction kept 10 bases outside the gene matches. Germline V lookup: CDR1 LNHNV, CDR2 YYDKDF (reference sequence).

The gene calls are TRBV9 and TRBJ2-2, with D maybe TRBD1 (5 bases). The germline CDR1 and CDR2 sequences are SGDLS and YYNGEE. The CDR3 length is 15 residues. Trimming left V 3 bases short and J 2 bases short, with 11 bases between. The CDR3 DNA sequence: TGTGCCAGCAGCGCTAGGACATCCAACACCGGGGAGCTGTTTTTT. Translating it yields CASSARTSNTGELFF.